Described below is a single TCR beta chain sequence and its context. Antigen specificity is unknown. CDR3 size: 16 residues. The V gene's germline CDR1 is SGHNT and CDR2 YYREEE (reference sequence). Germline trimming cut 4 bases from V and 3 bases from J; bases unmatched to any gene: 11. The sample belongs to a study of cytomegalovirus exposure and HLA in healthy donors. Study outcomes and limitations: Associated with cytomegalovirus, according to the listing, were 150 to 200 TCR beta chains. In vitro data verified a few CMV-associated chains as specific for CMV antigens. Within the approximately 110 validation repertoires, first-cohort TCR clusters tended to co-occur, according to a later analysis. Most TCR sequences were uncommon, yet certain public TCRs appeared in many donors.

Repertoires were generated with immunoSEQ multiplex PCR, while TCRdb's copy carries only in-frame clones and drops some. The sample has approximately 160,000 clones, 85% to 90% seen once; the top ten hold 3% to 3.5%. This sequence joins TRBV5-4 and TRBJ2-3; 7 bases are shared with TRBD1. The origin of this receptor is a woman under 30 in good health and CMV-seropositive. Sequencing was carried out using PBMCs. CDR3 in DNA: TGTGCCAGCAGCCACCCCCCGGGACAGAGAACAGATACGCAGTATTTT. This translates into CASSHPPGQRTDTQYF. Based on the CDR3 plus reference TRBV5-4 and TRBJ2-3, the full variable domain is ETGVTQSPTHLIKTRGQQVTLRCSSQSGHNTVSWYQQALGQGPQFIFQYYREEENGRGNFPPRFSGLQFPNYSSELNVNALELDDSALYLCASSHPPGQRTDTQYFGPGTRLTVL.